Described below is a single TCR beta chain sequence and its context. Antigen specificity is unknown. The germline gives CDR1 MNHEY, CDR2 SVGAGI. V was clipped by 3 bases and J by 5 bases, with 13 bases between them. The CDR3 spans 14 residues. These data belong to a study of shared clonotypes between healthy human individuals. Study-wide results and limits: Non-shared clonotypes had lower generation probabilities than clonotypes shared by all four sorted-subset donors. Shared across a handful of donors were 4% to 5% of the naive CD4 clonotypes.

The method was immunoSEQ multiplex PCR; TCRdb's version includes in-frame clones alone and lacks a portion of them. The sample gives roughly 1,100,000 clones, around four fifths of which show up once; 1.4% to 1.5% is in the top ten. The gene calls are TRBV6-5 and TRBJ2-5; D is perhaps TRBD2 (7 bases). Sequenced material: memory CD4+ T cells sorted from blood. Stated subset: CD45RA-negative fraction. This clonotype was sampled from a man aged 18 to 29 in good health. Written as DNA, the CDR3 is TGTGCCAGCAGTTATTCGGGGGGCTGGGAGACCCAGTACTTC. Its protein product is CASSYSGGWETQYF.